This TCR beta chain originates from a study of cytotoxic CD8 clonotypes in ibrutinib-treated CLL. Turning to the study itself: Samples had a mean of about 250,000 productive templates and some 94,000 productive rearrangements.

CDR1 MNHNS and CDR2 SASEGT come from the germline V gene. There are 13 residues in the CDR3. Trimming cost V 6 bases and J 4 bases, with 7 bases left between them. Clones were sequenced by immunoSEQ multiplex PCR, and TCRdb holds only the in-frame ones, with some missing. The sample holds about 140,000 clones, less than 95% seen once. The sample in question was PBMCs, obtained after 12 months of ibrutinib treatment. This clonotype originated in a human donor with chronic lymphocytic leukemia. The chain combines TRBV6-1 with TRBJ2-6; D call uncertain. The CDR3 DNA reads TGTGCCAGCAGGACAACCGGGGCCAACGTCCTGACTTTC. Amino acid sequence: CASRTTGANVLTF.